This TCR beta chain is from a study of CD8 T cells in Susac syndrome. While CD8+ and CD4+ T cells were isolated negatively, TEMRA cells were enriched by FACS. V shed 5 bases and J shed 9 bases, with 14 bases lying between them. The germline V gene has CDR1 SGHTA and CDR2 FQGNSA. CDR3 length equals 13 residues. RNA was extracted with the RNeasy kit, and a quantity of roughly 0.45 to 1 ug was reverse transcribed using random hexamers. Amplification of TCR beta CDR3 by immunoSEQ multiplex PCR spanned 54 Vbeta and 13 Jbeta. TCRdb re-called the immunoSEQ multiplex PCR reads with MiXCR, one entry per CDR3 protein. The profile covers 84,000 or so distinct CDR3 sequences, with over 85% appearing a single time and approximately 1% taken by the ten largest.

This clonotype was obtained from a human donor with Susac syndrome. Sequences were obtained from CD8+ T cells from PBMCs. This rearrangement joins TRBV7-2 to TRBJ2-1; D possibly corresponds to TRBD2 (5 bases). CDR3 sequence reads: CASSSGTYGEQFF. CDR3 sequence (DNA): TGTGCCAGCAGCAGCGGTACTTACGGTGAGCAGTTCTTC.